Listed below are T cell receptor beta chains from one sample, sequenced in a study of PD-1 blockade in classical Hodgkin lymphoma. Clones were read by immunoSEQ multiplex PCR, and TCRdb kept only the in-frame ones, dropping some. The profile shows about 39,000 clones, around 70% of them singletons. Material: peripheral blood mononuclear cells (PBMCs), obtained before the second cycle of nivolumab. These receptors were obtained from a human donor with classical Hodgkin lymphoma. Each CDR3 is given with its conserved first and last residue. D genes are given only for firm matches. Where a row states a size, it is once, few, many or the class of an expanded clone; other rows omit it.

D gene	clone size	J gene	V gene	CDR3 protein	CDR3 DNA
.	.	TRBJ1-2	TRBV28	CASTPRGFSYGYTF	TGTGCCAGCACCCCTCGGGGTTTTAGCTATGGCTACACCTTC
.	.	TRBJ1-1	TRBV27	CASRSLIATEAFF	TGTGCCAGCAGGTCCCTCATAGCCACTGAAGCTTTCTTT
TRBD2	once	TRBJ2-3	TRBV10-3	CAISRLAGTSTDTQYF	TGTGCCATCAGCCGGCTAGCGGGGACCTCCACAGATACGCAGTATTTT
TRBD2	.	TRBJ2-2	TRBV14	CASSQTGTKITGELFF	TGTGCCAGCAGCCAGACGGGGACTAAAATCACCGGGGAGCTGTTTTTT
.	.	TRBJ1-1	TRBV11-2	CASSLAVWGTEAFF	TGTGCCAGCAGCTTAGCGGTCTGGGGAACTGAAGCTTTCTTT
.	.	TRBJ1-6	TRBV6-1	CASSYISNSPLHF	TGTGCCAGCAGTTATATATCTAATTCACCCCTCCACTTT
.	.	TRBJ1-3	TRBV6-1	CASSQRVVGNTIYF	TGTGCCAGCAGTCAACGGGTTGTTGGAAACACCATATATTTT
TRBD1	few	TRBJ2-5	TRBV6-5	CATKRVQGALETQYF	TGTGCCACCAAACGCGTACAGGGGGCCCTAGAGACCCAGTACTTC
.	.	TRBJ2-1	TRBV9	CASSVGLPGGGSYNEQFF	TGTGCCAGCAGCGTAGGCCTCCCCGGCGGAGGCTCCTACAATGAGCAGTTCTTC
.	.	TRBJ2-1	TRBV6-6	CASRWGLSHYNNEQFF	TGTGCCAGCAGATGGGGCTTAAGCCACTACAACAATGAGCAGTTCTTC
.	.	TRBJ2-1	TRBV6-4	CASSQEGVQFF	TGTGCCAGCAGTCAAGAGGGCGTGCAGTTCTTC
.	.	TRBJ1-4	TRBV27	CANSPRQGSGEKLFF	TGTGCCAACAGTCCGCGGCAGGGTAGTGGGGAAAAACTGTTTTTT
.	once	TRBJ1-2	TRBV30	CAWSRGGGLGYGYTF	TGTGCCTGGAGTAGAGGAGGGGGGCTCGGCTATGGCTACACCTTC
.	.	TRBJ1-1	TRBV6-5	CASSPRGGVNTEAFF	TGTGCCAGCAGTCCGCGGGGAGGGGTGAACACTGAAGCTTTCTTT
TRBD2	once	TRBJ2-2	TRBV25-1	CATSAGGGTGELFF	TGTGCCACCAGCGCGGGGGGCGGCACCGGGGAGCTGTTTTTT
TRBD1	medium-sized	TRBJ1-6	TRBV10-3	CAINQQGANSPLHF	TGTGCCATCAACCAACAGGGGGCGAATTCACCCCTCCACTTT
.	.	TRBJ2-3	TRBV7-2	CASSLVWADTQYF	TGTGCCAGCAGCTTAGTTTGGGCAGATACGCAGTATTTT
.	.	TRBJ2-2	TRBV18	CASSPRQNTGELFF	TGTGCCAGCTCACCACGACAGAACACCGGGGAGCTGTTTTTT
.	few	TRBJ1-1	TRBV16	CASSPRTGWFDEAFF	TGTGCCAGCAGCCCGCGAACCGGGTGGTTTGATGAAGCTTTCTTT
TRBD1	.	TRBJ1-2	TRBV28	CASSFSDRGYGYTF	TGTGCCAGCAGTTTCTCGGACAGGGGCTATGGCTACACCTTC